Below, 10 T cell receptor beta chains from the same sample are listed, as sequenced in a study of identical twins. One entry per CDR3 protein, called by TCRdb with MiXCR from the 5' RACE reads. The sample includes approximately 890,000 distinct CDR3 sequences, about 12% of them seen just once. These data also formed part of another study, on yellow fever vaccine responses in identical twins.

The material sequenced was PBMCs. Source of these receptors: a woman aged 18-30 years in good health.

The chain recombines TRBV20-1 with TRBJ2-7, with TRBD1 identical over 8 bases. Germline assignment: CDR1 DFQATT and CDR2 SNEGSKA (reference sequence). CDR3 length: 14 amino acids. Germline trimming cut 6 bases from V and 9 bases from J; bases unmatched to any gene: 16. CDR3 in DNA: TGCAGTGCCCTTGCCTCGGACAGGGAACCTTGGCAGTACTTC. It translates to CSALASDREPWQYF.

This chain uses TRBV12-3 or TRBV12-4 with TRBJ2-2, with 8 bases aligning to TRBD1. Trimming cost V 6 bases and J 6 bases; bases outside gene matches: 6. This CDR3 spans 14 amino acids. The CDR3: CASRLGQGPGELFF. The CDR3 DNA follows: TGTGCCAGCAGACTCGGACAGGGCCCCGGGGAGCTGTTTTTT.

This clonotype was counted at least ten times. The chain has TRBV29-1 and TRBJ2-2; possibly TRBD2 for D (6 bases). Trimming cost V 4 bases and J 8 bases, with 20 bases left between them. CDR1 SQVTM and CDR2 ANQGSEA come from the germline V gene. The CDR3 spans 15 residues. The CDR3 sequence: CSVARLAERSGELFF. CDR3 DNA: TGCAGCGTTGCACGGTTAGCGGAAAGGTCTGGGGAGCTGTTTTTT.

CDR3 region: CASSLQSTGAGYQETQYF. CDR3 coding DNA: TGTGCCAGCAGCCTACAGTCTACAGGGGCCGGGTACCAAGAGACCCAGTACTTC. The rearrangement uses TRBV12-3 or TRBV12-4 and TRBJ2-5; 7 positions agree with TRBD1. CDR3 length equals 18 residues. J gave up 0 bases and V 6 bases, and 16 bases lay outside the gene matches.

The chain combines TRBV18 with TRBJ2-1; D may be TRBD1 or TRBD2 (5 bases each). This CDR3 comprises 16 residues. Trimming took off 4 bases at V and 8 bases at J, with 21 bases between the two ends. Germline CDR1 KGHSH, CDR2 LQKENI. DNA for the CDR3: TGTGCCAGCTCACACCGGGACGGGCCCCCTCGGGATGAGCAGTTCTTC. It specifies CASSHRDGPPRDEQFF. The entire variable domain, with the rest obtained from reference TRBV18 and TRBJ2-1, is as follows: NAGVMQNPRHLVRRRGQEARLRCSPMKGHSHVYWYRQLPEEGLKFMVYLQKENIIDESGMPKERFSAEFPKEGPSILRIQQVVRGDSAAYFCASSHRDGPPRDEQFFGPGTRLTVL.

The rearrangement links TRBV20-1 to TRBJ1-2; 8 bases are shared with TRBD1. The ends lost 0 bases at V and 8 bases at J; junction bases unmatched: 11. This CDR3 is 15 amino acids long. Germline CDR1 reads DFQATT; CDR2 reads SNEGSKA (reference sequence). The CDR3 DNA is TGCAGTGCTAGAGATATGGACAGGGAGATTTTCGGCTACACCTTC. As protein: CSARDMDREIFGYTF.

The chain recombines TRBV20-1 with TRBJ2-7; 7 nucleotides agree with TRBD1. Germline V gene lookup returns CDR1 DFQATT and CDR2 SNEGSKA (reference sequence). The J segment lost 2 bases and the V segment lost 3 bases, leaving 4 bases of the junction unmatched. CDR3 length: 13 residues. Here the CDR3 DNA reads TGCAGTGCTAGTCTAGACAGGGCCTACGAGCAGTACTTC. This translates into CSASLDRAYEQYF.

Points on this clonotype: A much larger clone differs from this one at a single base, so this may be a read error. The gene calls are TRBV7-9 and TRBJ2-7; the D is unclear. Germline V CDR1 and CDR2: SEHNR, FQNEAQ (reference sequence). The CDR3 contains 13 residues. Deletions cut 5 bases from V and 0 bases from J, with 8 bases between. CDR3 DNA sequence: TGTGCCAGCAGCGTGATAGCCTCCTACGAGCAGTACTTC. Its translation is CASSVIASYEQYF.

The table lists this clonotype with a few counts. The rearrangement uses TRBV11-2 and TRBJ2-7, with 8 bases aligning to TRBD2. The CDR3 contains 16 residues. With V trimmed by 0 bases and J by 3 bases, 7 bases remained unmatched. Per the germline V gene, CDR1 is SGHAT and CDR2 is FQNNGV. The CDR3 reads CASSLESAGVGYEQYV. As DNA, the CDR3 is TGTGCCAGCAGCTTAGAATCAGCGGGGGTAGGCTACGAGCAGTACGTC.

The chain carries TRBV12-2 and TRBJ1-2. TRBV12-2 is a known pseudogene. The CDR3 length is 14 residues. The CDR3 coding sequence is TGTGCAAGTCGCTTTTGGGTTTTTGGCTATGGCTACACCTTC. Amino acid sequence: CASRFWVFGYGYTF.